The entry below gives a single T cell receptor beta chain sequence along with its context. This clone has more than one count but fewer than ten. Its target antigen remains unknown. No clone much larger than this one lies a single base away; base qualities are absent. These data originate in a study of blood T cell repertoires in COVID-19 (TCRdb year 2020). Background for the entire study: Collaborator samples came from the United States, Italy and Spain and covered acute and convalescent phases of COVID-19. Samples came from the ongoing ImmuneRACE study (first 160 participants) plus 1,254 subjects from 6 global collaborators. HLA class I and class II types, where available, came from metadata supplied by the sample provider rather than from assay-based typing. The material from the prospective study consisted of cDNA or gDNA derived from T cells, B-cell-depleted T cells, or PBMCs. A freely available public database, intended as a resource for researchers studying the immune response to SARS-CoV-2, is where the repertoires were released. A de-identified subject ID, COVID-19 status, age in years and sex were almost always included in the sample metadata. Deeply sampled blood TCRbeta repertoires from subjects exposed to, actively infected with, or recovered from COVID-19 were included in the dataset.

Relative to germline, V is missing 2 bases and J is missing 3 bases, with 10 bases of the junction outside any gene match. From the cysteine up to the phenylalanine, the CDR3 has a length of 17 residues. Of all the DNA, just the CDR3 is kept, 51 bases in frame from base 1. In the germline V gene, CDR1 corresponds to SGHRS and CDR2 to YFSETQ. Collaborating institutions collected whole blood in K2EDTA tubes following their own protocols. For TCRbeta analysis, collaborators shipped samples in one of three forms: frozen whole blood, isolated PBMCs, or DNA extracted from either of those sample types. The immunoSEQ Assay, a bias-controlled multiplex PCR, was used to amplify TCRbeta CDR3 regions from genomic DNA. The authors' pipeline ran thus. The number of nucleated cells in each sample was estimated by amplification of reference gene primers within the assay. To quantify the absolute abundance of each unique TCRbeta CDR3 rearrangement, sequence reads were collapsed and filtered. For each sample, productive Simpson clonality was calculated by taking the square root of Simpson's diversity index across productive rearrangements. As stored in TCRdb, this immuneACCESS dataset retains in-frame rearrangements with V and J assigned. A fraction of the clones does not appear; measured against another copy, unresolved V genes explain less than half of the discrepancy, and the remainder lacks a known reason. From that table come the V and J calls and clone size; the DNA was used to work out D and trimming. The sample yields over 55,000 clones; roughly 83% were counted once. Clones ranked in the top ten supply roughly 9.2% of the sample.

The study at large found these results: The amount of clinical and demographic metadata varied by source and participant and was provided uncurated.

The TCR was taken from a man aged 45-65 years with active COVID-19. Recombination joined TRBV5-1 with TRBJ1-4, and 7 junction bases match TRBD1. Sequences were obtained from peripheral blood. The CDR3 region reads CASSFQTPRGSNEKLFF. In nucleotides, the sequence is TGCGCCAGCAGCTTCCAGACCCCCAGGGGGTCTAATGAAAAACTGTTTTTT.